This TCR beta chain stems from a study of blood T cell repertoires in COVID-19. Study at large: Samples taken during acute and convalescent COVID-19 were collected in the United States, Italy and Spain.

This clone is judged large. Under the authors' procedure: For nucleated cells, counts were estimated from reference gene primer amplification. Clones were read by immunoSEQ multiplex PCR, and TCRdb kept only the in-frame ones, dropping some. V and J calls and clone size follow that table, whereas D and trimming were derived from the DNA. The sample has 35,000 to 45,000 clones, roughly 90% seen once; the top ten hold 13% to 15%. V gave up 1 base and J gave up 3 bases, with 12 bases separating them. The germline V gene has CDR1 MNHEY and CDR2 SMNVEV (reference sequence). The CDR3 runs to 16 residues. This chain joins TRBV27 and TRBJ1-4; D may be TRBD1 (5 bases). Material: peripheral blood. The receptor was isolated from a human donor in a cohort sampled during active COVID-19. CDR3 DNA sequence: TGTGCCAGCAGTTTATATGGCGGGGACTCTAATGAAAAACTGTTTTTT. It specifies CASSLYGGDSNEKLFF.